A single sample gave rise to the 26 T cell receptor beta chains below, sequenced in a study of long-term antiretroviral therapy in people with HIV. The authors ran the immunoSEQ assay, v3.0, at survey level. Produced via immunoSEQ multiplex PCR; TCRdb's table is partial and in-frame only. The repertoire holds roughly 30,000 clones, with approximately 95% as singletons. Sequencing was performed on unsorted PBMCs, taken 5.3 years after starting antiretroviral therapy. The receptor source for this set is a man aged 50 to 60 with HIV.

The gene calls are TRBV19 and TRBJ1-1; maybe TRBD1 (6 bases). This CDR3 is built from 14 residues. The germline V and J ends were trimmed by 4 bases and 5 bases, with 14 bases remaining between them. CDR1 is LNHDA, CDR2 SQIVND, per germline (reference sequence). CDR3 bases: TGTGCCAGTAGTAGGCTCGGGGGGCGGACTGAAGCTTTCTTT. Translating gives CASSRLGGRTEAFF.

The chain combines TRBV5-4 with TRBJ2-4; 7 bases agree with TRBD1. Trimming took 3 bases from V and 1 from J; bases not matched to a gene: 4. CDR3 length: 15 amino acids. Germline loops: CDR1 SGHNT, CDR2 YYREEE (reference sequence). CDR3 sequence reads: CASSSGTDAKNIQYF. As DNA, the CDR3 is TGTGCCAGCAGCTCCGGGACAGATGCCAAAAACATTCAGTACTTC.

V is TRBV7-7 and J is TRBJ2-1; TRBD1 agrees at 8 bases. Germline values: CDR1 SSHAT, CDR2 FNYEAQ (reference sequence). V trimming: 4 bases; J trimming: 9 bases; junction bases outside the gene matches: 5. The CDR3 length is 13 residues. Here the CDR3 reads CASSSAGGSEQFF. Written as DNA, the CDR3 is TGTGCCAGCAGCTCCGCAGGGGGCAGTGAGCAGTTCTTC.

This CDR3 reads CASSAARGETQYF. The CDR3 coding sequence is TGCGCCAGCAGTGCGGCTCGCGGGGAGACCCAGTACTTC. The chain combines TRBV10-1 with TRBJ2-5; perhaps TRBD2 as D (5 bases). Germline lookup yields CDR1 WNHNN and CDR2 SYGVQD (reference sequence). V lost 4 bases and J 5 bases, leaving 11 bases between the germline ends. The CDR3 runs to 13 residues.

This rearrangement joins TRBV11-3 to TRBJ2-3, with 9 positions matching TRBD1. This CDR3 spans 14 amino acids. With V trimmed by 5 bases and J by 5 bases, 5 bases remained unmatched. Germline V gene sequence: CDR1 SGHNT, CDR2 YENEEA. The CDR3 DNA sequence: TGTGCCAGCAGCCAGACAGGGGGAAAAGATACGCAGTATTTT. Translated, it gives CASSQTGGKDTQYF.

This chain links TRBV4-1 with TRBJ1-1; D is possibly TRBD1 (5 bases). Per germline, CDR1 MGHRA and CDR2 YSYEKL. The V end lost 1 base, the J end lost 3 bases, and 15 bases lay between the germline ends. This CDR3 contains 16 residues. The CDR3 is CASSQGTGAWDTEAFF. The DNA of the CDR3 is TGCGCCAGCAGCCAAGGGACCGGGGCCTGGGACACTGAAGCTTTCTTT.

This chain connects TRBV27 to TRBJ2-2; possible D gene TRBD2, 5 bases. The CDR3 has 16 amino acids. With 5 bases removed from V and 5 bases from J, the gap between germline ends came to 18 bases. The germline V gene encodes CDR1 MNHEY and CDR2 SMNVEV (reference sequence). CDR3 in DNA: TGTGCCAGCAGTCTCTTGGGAGAACCCTTGACCGGGGAGCTGTTTTTT. Its translation is CASSLLGEPLTGELFF.

This chain connects TRBV6-5 to TRBJ2-7; D is possibly TRBD1 (5 bases). Looked up from germline, CDR1 is MNHEY and CDR2 is SVGAGI. The CDR3 length is 13 residues. V shed 5 bases and J shed 8 bases, with 16 bases lying between them. CDR3 in DNA: TGTGCCAGCAGTCCTTCCCAGGGTAGAAAGCAGTACTTC. Residues: CASSPSQGRKQYF.

The CDR3 loop reads CASSEGQNYGYTF. In DNA form, the CDR3 reads TGTGCCAGCAGCGAGGGACAAAACTATGGCTACACCTTC. The chain employs TRBV14 and TRBJ1-2; tentatively, D is TRBD1 (6 bases). The CDR3 contains 13 residues. From germline, CDR1 is SGHDN and CDR2 FVKESK. The V end was cut by 5 bases, the J end by 2 bases, with 9 bases between. Using reference TRBV14 and TRBJ1-2 for the parts outside the CDR3, the full variable domain is EAGVTQFPSHSVIEKGQTVTLRCDPISGHDNLYWYRRVMGKEIKFLLHFVKESKQDESGMPNNRFLAERTGGTYSTLKVQPAELEDSGVYFCASSEGQNYGYTFGSGTRLTVV.

The CDR3 is CASRLAGELGGYTF. The CDR3 nucleotides are TGTGCCAGTAGGCTCGCAGGAGAATTAGGTGGCTACACCTTC. This chain connects TRBV19 to TRBJ1-2; D is unresolved. V lost 6 bases to trimming and J lost 7 bases, with 18 bases between them. In germline, CDR1 is LNHDA, CDR2 SQIVND (reference sequence). The CDR3 consists of 14 residues.

In its sample, this clone was seen once. The V call is TRBV30, the J call TRBJ2-3, with TRBD2 matching 7 bases. CDR1 and CDR2 (germline): GTSNPN, SVGIG (reference sequence). The CDR3 runs 16 residues. Unmatched junction bases numbered 6, after V lost 0 bases and J lost 0 bases. Here the CDR3 DNA reads TGTGCCTGGAGTGTAAGCGGGGAGTTTAGCACAGATACGCAGTATTTT. This sequence encodes CAWSVSGEFSTDTQYF.

The genes are TRBV27 and TRBJ2-2, with TRBD2 identical over 7 bases. V lost 6 bases to trimming and J lost 6 bases; unmatched junction nucleotides: 10. The CDR3 has 15 amino acids. Germline V gene data show CDR1 as MNHEY and CDR2 as SMNVEV (reference sequence). The CDR3 is CASSQSGTPSGELFF. CDR3 coding DNA: TGTGCCAGCAGCCAAAGCGGGACCCCTTCCGGGGAGCTGTTTTTT.

The rearrangement joins TRBV9 to TRBJ1-5; D perhaps matches TRBD1 (5 bases). The V and J ends lost 3 bases and 7 bases respectively, with 14 bases between them. Per the germline V gene, CDR1 is SGDLS and CDR2 is YYNGEE. The CDR3 is 14 amino acids. The CDR3 nucleotides are TGTGCCAGCAGCGCGGGACCGACCGGGCAGCCCCAGCATTTT. Protein product: CASSAGPTGQPQHF.

This rearrangement joins TRBV4-3 to TRBJ2-3; 14 nucleotides line up with TRBD2. V dropped 0 bases and J dropped 5; count of bases not matched to a gene: 1. The germline gives CDR1 LGHNA, CDR2 YSLEER. The CDR3 has 16 amino acids. Here the CDR3 DNA reads TGCGCCAGCAGCCAAGAAGGGACTAGCGGGGGAGATACGCAGTATTTT. This sequence encodes CASSQEGTSGGDTQYF.

This chain uses TRBV4-3 with TRBJ2-3; 14 bases are shared with TRBD2. Germline lookup yields CDR1 LGHNA and CDR2 YSLEER. This CDR3 is built from 18 residues. Losses at the gene ends were 4 bases for V and 4 bases for J; bases not matched to a gene: 10. CDR3: CASSRQQGLAGAADTQYF. CDR3 DNA: TGCGCCAGCAGCCGGCAACAGGGACTAGCGGGAGCGGCAGATACGCAGTATTTT.

The rearrangement joins TRBV11-2 to TRBJ1-1; a possible D gene is TRBD1 (5 bases). The V end was cut by 1 base, the J end by 5 bases, with 11 bases between. This CDR3 is 14 amino acids long. Germline V gene data show CDR1 as SGHAT and CDR2 as FQNNGV. This CDR3 is CASSLGGGRTEAFF. CDR3 DNA: TGTGCCAGCAGCTTAGGGGGGGGAAGGACTGAAGCTTTCTTT.

In DNA, the CDR3 is TGCGCCAGCAGCCAAGTTCAGGGAGGGGGCACTGAAGCTTTCTTT. Its translation: CASSQVQGGGTEAFF. The rearrangement uses TRBV4-1 and TRBJ1-1; tentative D call: TRBD1 (6 bases). The germline V gene encodes CDR1 MGHRA and CDR2 YSYEKL. The CDR3 spans 15 residues. With 1 base removed from V and 4 bases from J, the gap between germline ends came to 13 bases.

The chain has TRBV6-5 and TRBJ2-4, with D possibly being TRBD1 or TRBD2 (5 bases each). Germline V gene lookup returns CDR1 MNHEY and CDR2 SVGAGI. Trimming took 6 bases from V and 8 from J, leaving 17 bases between them. The CDR3 covers 14 residues. CDR3 amino acids: CASRSTAEGDIQYF. As DNA, the CDR3 is TGTGCCAGCAGGTCGACAGCCGAGGGAGACATTCAGTACTTC.

Here the CDR3 DNA reads TGTGCCAGTAAGGCGGCGGGCACTGAAGCTTTCTTT. This codes for CASKAAGTEAFF. This chain connects TRBV19 to TRBJ1-1; D gene unclear. The germline V gene has CDR1 LNHDA and CDR2 SQIVND (reference sequence). This CDR3 has 12 amino acids. V lost 7 bases, J lost 4 bases, and 10 bases lay in between.

The chain employs TRBV9 and TRBJ1-5; 9 nucleotides align to TRBD1. The CDR3 has 15 residues. Germline-derived CDR1 and CDR2 are SGDLS and YYNGEE. V shed 4 bases and J 4 bases; nucleotides not matched to a gene: 6. The chain's CDR3 is CASSPRQGENQPQHF. Written as DNA, the CDR3 is TGTGCCAGCAGCCCGAGACAGGGGGAGAATCAGCCCCAGCATTTT.

The chain combines TRBV30 with TRBJ2-7, with D perhaps being TRBD1 or TRBD2 (5 bases each). CDR3 length: 13 residues. V lost 0 bases to trimming and J lost 0 bases, with 6 bases between them. From germline, CDR1 is GTSNPN and CDR2 SVGIG (reference sequence). The CDR3 sequence is CAWSVGTSYEQYF. The CDR3 bases are TGTGCCTGGAGTGTGGGGACCTCCTACGAGCAGTACTTC.

The chain carries TRBV6-4 and TRBJ2-7; D is uncertain. V lost 4 bases, J lost 2 bases, and 3 bases lay in between. The CDR3 contains 11 residues. Germline values: CDR1 MRHNA, CDR2 SNTAGT. CDR3 amino acids: CASSAPYEQYF. Here the CDR3 DNA reads TGTGCCAGCAGTGCGCCCTACGAGCAGTACTTC.

This clone was recorded once. The chain has TRBV19 and TRBJ2-1, with 7 bases that match TRBD1. This CDR3 comprises 15 residues. With 4 bases clipped from V and 3 bases from J, the junction kept 6 bases outside the gene matches. Germline V gene lookup returns CDR1 LNHDA and CDR2 SQIVND (reference sequence). The chain's CDR3 is CASSTRQGSYNEQFF. CDR3 sequence (DNA): TGTGCCAGTAGTACCAGACAGGGAAGCTACAATGAGCAGTTCTTC.

The chain joins TRBV27 to TRBJ1-5; D perhaps matches TRBD1 (5 bases). V dropped 6 bases and J dropped 5 bases, with 14 bases sitting between them. Germline V gene lookup returns CDR1 MNHEY and CDR2 SMNVEV (reference sequence). The length of the CDR3 is 14 residues. The CDR3 here is CASSYLGGDQPQHF. DNA of the CDR3: TGTGCCAGCAGCTACCTGGGGGGGGATCAGCCCCAGCATTTT.

The chain uses TRBV5-1 and TRBJ1-2; 9 nucleotides align to TRBD1. V was pared by 0 bases and J by 4 bases, with 16 bases of the junction left unmatched. This CDR3 is built from 19 residues. CDR1 and CDR2 from the germline V gene are SGHRS and YFSETQ. CDR3 DNA: TGCGCCAGCAGCTTGGCGGGACAGGGCCAAAGCGGGAGTGCCTATGGCTACACCTTC. Protein sequence: CASSLAGQGQSGSAYGYTF.

V and J are TRBV27 and TRBJ1-3, with 7 bases aligning to TRBD1. The CDR3 totals 15 residues. The V segment lost 6 bases and the J segment 3 bases; nucleotides outside the gene matches: 8. Germline V lookup: CDR1 MNHEY, CDR2 SMNVEV (reference sequence). DNA of the CDR3: TGTGCCAGCAGCTTGATAGGGGGCGGTGGAAACACCATATATTTT. This translates into CASSLIGGGGNTIYF.